This T cell receptor (beta chain) came from a study of blood T cell repertoires in COVID-19. Study-level background: Material from acute and convalescent COVID-19 was sourced from the United States, Italy and Spain. T cells, B-cell-depleted T cells, or PBMCs provided the cDNA or gDNA that served as material.

Under the authors' procedure: Researchers report that nucleated cell counts were estimated from reference gene primer amplification. The repertoire was sequenced with immunoSEQ multiplex PCR; TCRdb's copy has only in-frame clones and lacks some. The DNA gave D and trimming, while V, J and clone size come from that table. The table records 200,000 or so clones, roughly 90% of them present only once. CDR3 length: 14 amino acids. Per germline, CDR1 SGHTA and CDR2 FQGTGA. V was trimmed by 5 bases and J by 0 bases, leaving 9 bases between them. Sequencing used peripheral blood. The receptor's source is a man in his sixties who had recovered from COVID-19. The chain carries TRBV7-3 and TRBJ2-3; unclear D gene. In nucleotides, the CDR3 is TGTGCCAGCAGCCACGGGTTTAGCACAGATACGCAGTATTTT. Amino acids: CASSHGFSTDTQYF.